The clone carrying this T cell receptor (beta chain) showed up many times. The data were taken from a study of T cells in Graves' hyperthyroidism and ophthalmopathy. V was cut by 3 bases and J by 5 bases, with 11 bases left in between. Germline CDR1 and CDR2: SGHNT and YYREEE (reference sequence). This CDR3 has 13 residues. Amplification yielded TCR beta CDR3 regions, with RNA transcripts as the source. Primed by the HTBI set, a first-round RT-PCR was run on the TCR CDR3. TCRdb redid the calling of the multiplex PCR reads with MiXCR, one entry per CDR3 protein. The sample holds roughly 380,000 distinct CDR3 sequences, approximately 15% seen once.

The rearrangement joins TRBV5-4 to TRBJ2-5; D unresolved. This TCR was sampled from a woman aged 55-75 years with Graves' hyperthyroidism. The specimen sequenced was blood. CDR3 region: CASSSFSRETQYF. DNA for the CDR3: TGTGCCAGCAGCTCGTTTTCTCGGGAGACCCAGTACTTC.